This T cell receptor (beta chain) is from a study of blood T cells in healthy people across ages. In regard to this clonotype: A read error may produce the germline difference seen at one junction end.

The CDR3 runs to 16 residues. CDR1 and CDR2 (germline): MDHEN, SYDVKM. The study drew donors from healthy Caucasian individuals in Russia aged roughly 6 to 95. Primers used in a second PCR of roughly 6 to 11 cycles were a sample-barcoded 5' primer and a J-beta primer mix. TCRdb reprocessed the 5' RACE reads with MiXCR, giving one entry per CDR3 protein. The table has hundreds of thousands of distinct CDR3 sequences, more than 20% seen once. The data were also submitted as part of a second study, on T cells of mothers and their children.

The chain carries TRBV28 and TRBJ1-2; 7 positions agree with TRBD1. This sequence originates from a boy younger than 18 in good health. Sample: blood. The DNA for the CDR3 is TGTGCCAGCAGTTCTGATCAGGGGGGAGCTAACTATGACTACACCTTC. This encodes CASSSDQGGANYDYTF.